Listed below are T cell receptor beta chains from one sample, sequenced in a study of blood T cell repertoires in COVID-19. Libraries were prepared by immunoSEQ multiplex PCR; TCRdb keeps only in-frame clonotypes and omits some of them. The sample shows approximately 220,000 clones, 84% of them seen only once. Sequencing was performed on peripheral blood. The receptors originated from a woman aged 55-75 years who had recovered from COVID-19. CDR3s include the opening cysteine and the closing phenylalanine or tryptophan. The D gene is left open where the match is weak. Part of the rows lack a size; the others show once, few, many or a class for expanded clones.

V,D,J,length,size,DNA,CDR3
TRBV18,.,TRBJ1-1,14,few,TGTGCCAGCTCACCAATGGCAGTGAACACTGAAGCTTTCTTT,CASSPMAVNTEAFF
TRBV11-3,.,TRBJ2-4,16,.,TGTGCCAGCTCCCCCGGGGTTGGCTTAGCCAAAAACATTCAGTACTTC,CASSPGVGLAKNIQYF
TRBV7-9,TRBD1,TRBJ2-2,15,.,TGTGCCAGCAGGGGGGGACAGGAGATCACCGGGGAGCTGTTTTTT,CASRGGQEITGELFF
TRBV27,.,TRBJ2-2,14,.,TGTGCCAGCAAACTGGGGGGGCCACACGGGGAGCTGTTTTTT,CASKLGGPHGELFF
TRBV27,.,TRBJ1-5,13,.,TGTGCCAGCAGCTCTGAGAGTCGTCAGCCCCAGCATTTT,CASSSESRQPQHF
TRBV3-1/TRBV3-2,TRBD2,TRBJ2-3,16,.,TGTGCCAGCAGCCCCGCCGGGGGGATTTCCACAGATACGCAGTATTTT,CASSPAGGISTDTQYF
TRBV7-2,.,TRBJ1-1,13,.,TGTGCCAGCAGCTTAGTTCGGAACACTGAAGCTTTCTTT,CASSLVRNTEAFF
TRBV11-2,.,TRBJ2-2,14,.,TGTGCCAGCAGCTTAGGACACGGCACCGGGGAGCTGTTTTTT,CASSLGHGTGELFF
TRBV11-1,TRBD1,TRBJ2-7,15,.,TGTGCCAGCAGCACCACAGGGGCCCACTCCTACGAGCAGTACTTC,CASSTTGAHSYEQYF
TRBV3-1/TRBV3-2,TRBD1,TRBJ1-6,19,once,TGTGCCAGCAGCCGCCGACAGGGGAGGGGCAGCTCCTATAATTCACCCCTCCACTTT,CASSRRQGRGSSYNSPLHF
TRBV5-6,.,TRBJ1-5,15,.,TGTGCCAGCAGCACGCCCAGGGAGGGGAATCAGCCCCAGCATTTT,CASSTPREGNQPQHF
TRBV12-5,TRBD1,TRBJ1-2,14,.,TGTGCTAGTGTAGGGACAGGGGGGATCTATGGCTACACCTTC,CASVGTGGIYGYTF
TRBV5-3,.,TRBJ2-3,13,.,TGTGCCAGACTTTACAGTAGCACAGATACGCAGTATTTT,CARLYSSTDTQYF
TRBV5-4,.,TRBJ1-2,14,.,TGTGCCAGCAGCTTGGGTTCGGGGAGGAATGGCTACACCTTC,CASSLGSGRNGYTF
TRBV15,TRBD2,TRBJ2-1,21,.,TGTGCCACCACCTCGGGACTAGCGGGGGGGTCACTTAGGAGCTCCTACAATGAGCAGTTCTTC,CATTSGLAGGSLRSSYNEQFF
TRBV7-2,TRBD1,TRBJ1-4,15,.,TGTGCCAGCAGCTTAGAGGGACAGAGTAATGAAAAACTGTTTTTT,CASSLEGQSNEKLFF
TRBV7-2,.,TRBJ2-3,14,.,TGTGCCAGCAGCTTTGACAGTCCCCCAGATACGCAGTATTTT,CASSFDSPPDTQYF
TRBV18,.,TRBJ1-2,14,once,TGTGCCAGCTCCCCAAACAGGCACGACTATGGCTACACCTTC,CASSPNRHDYGYTF
TRBV29-1,.,TRBJ2-7,14,once,TGCAGCGCCAGACAGGGAGGTGGCTCCTACGAGCAGTACTTC,CSARQGGGSYEQYF
TRBV6-5,.,TRBJ1-3,14,.,TGTGCCAGCTCCTTTAGGGGCTCTGGAAACACCATATATTTT,CASSFRGSGNTIYF
TRBV6-2/TRBV6-3,.,TRBJ1-4,17,.,TGTGCCAGCAGTTACGGGGCCAGCCCCACATTTCGGGAAAAACTGTTTTTT,CASSYGASPTFREKLFF
TRBV9,.,TRBJ1-3,15,once,TGTGCCAGCAGCACCCAGGGGAATTTTGGAAACACCATATATTTT,CASSTQGNFGNTIYF
TRBV3-1/TRBV3-2,.,TRBJ2-7,16,.,TGTGCCAGCAGCCAAATCCCTCGTTCGGGCTCCTACGAGCAGTACTTC,CASSQIPRSGSYEQYF
TRBV5-1,.,TRBJ1-1,12,.,TGCGCCAGCAGCGCTCAGGGGACTGAAGCTTTCTTT,CASSAQGTEAFF
TRBV18,.,TRBJ1-5,15,.,TGTGCCAGCTCACCATCGACAGGCTTCAATCAGCCCCAGCATTTT,CASSPSTGFNQPQHF
TRBV11-2,TRBD2,TRBJ2-3,14,.,TGTGCCAGCAGGGGGGGGATTTACACAGATACGCAGTATTTT,CASRGGIYTDTQYF
TRBV27,.,TRBJ2-3,11,.,TGTGCCAGCAGGGGCCCAGATACGCAGTATTTT,CASRGPDTQYF
TRBV9,TRBD2,TRBJ2-1,17,.,TGTGCCAGCAGCGTCAGACTAGCGGCCAGCTCCTACAATGAGCAGTTCTTC,CASSVRLAASSYNEQFF
TRBV10-3,TRBD2,TRBJ2-1,14,.,TGTGCCATCACCCCTAGCGGGGGGAAAAATGAGCAGTTCTTC,CAITPSGGKNEQFF
TRBV19,.,TRBJ1-2,15,.,TGTGCCAGTACCGGGGGGGCAGGGTCGGGCGATGGCTACACCTTC,CASTGGAGSGDGYTF
TRBV6-5,.,TRBJ1-4,15,.,TGTGCCAGCAGTTATGGGGGGGCAACTAATGAAAAACTGTTTTTT,CASSYGGATNEKLFF
TRBV19,.,TRBJ2-1,15,.,TGTGCCAGCTTCGCTGGGGACTCAGGATTGAATGAGCAGTTCTTC,CASFAGDSGLNEQFF
TRBV6-2/TRBV6-3,.,TRBJ2-5,15,.,TGTGCCAGCAGTTACTTGGAGTTACGCGGGGAGACCCAGTACTTC,CASSYLELRGETQYF
TRBV7-2,.,TRBJ2-3,16,.,TGTGCCAGCAGCTTAGCGGGAGGTGGGAGTCAACATACGCAGTATTTT,CASSLAGGGSQHTQYF
TRBV5-1,.,TRBJ1-5,13,.,TGCGCCAGCAGCTCAACCCTCGGGCAGCCCCAGCATTTT,CASSSTLGQPQHF
TRBV7-2,TRBD2,TRBJ2-3,15,.,TGTGCCAGCAGCAGACTAGCGGGGGGGCTAGATACGCAGTATTTT,CASSRLAGGLDTQYF
TRBV5-8,.,TRBJ2-7,11,.,TGTGCCAGCAGCCCCGGAGGAGAGCAGTACTTC,CASSPGGEQYF
TRBV24-1,TRBD2,TRBJ2-1,18,.,TGTGCCACCAGTGATTCAAGGGCTAGCGGGGGGTTATCCAATGAGCAGTTCTTC,CATSDSRASGGLSNEQFF
TRBV4-1,TRBD2,TRBJ2-5,16,.,TGCGCCAGCAGCCAAGACCCCGCGGGGGGGCGGGAGACCCAGTACTTC,CASSQDPAGGRETQYF
TRBV12-3/TRBV12-4,.,TRBJ1-2,13,.,TGTGCCAGCAGCCCAACCTTGACAGATGGCTACACCTTC,CASSPTLTDGYTF
TRBV7-2,TRBD1,TRBJ1-2,13,.,TGTGCCAGCAGCGGGGGACAGAACTATGGCTACACCTTC,CASSGGQNYGYTF